Presented here are 3 T cell receptor beta chains from one specimen sequenced in a study of cytomegalovirus exposure and HLA in healthy donors. Measured with immunoSEQ multiplex PCR; TCRdb has only the in-frame clones, and not every one. The repertoire holds about 110,000 clones, with roughly 90% as singletons. The sequenced material came from PBMCs. These receptors all come from a woman aged 18-29 years in good health and CMV-seronegative.

The chain has TRBV9 and TRBJ1-1; D uncertain. The CDR3 totals 16 residues. Germline V lookup: CDR1 SGDLS, CDR2 YYNGEE. Trimming pared 3 bases from V and 1 base from J, leaving 16 bases between. The CDR3 DNA is TGTGCCAGCAGCGCCTTTGAGGGAACAGAGAACACTGAAGCTTTCTTT. Translation: CASSAFEGTENTEAFF.

The chain couples TRBV7-3 to TRBJ1-2; maybe TRBD1 (6 bases). Germline assignment: CDR1 SGHTA and CDR2 FQGTGA. V was clipped by 3 bases and J by 4 bases, with 15 bases between them. The CDR3 contains 15 residues. The CDR3 nucleotides are TGTGCCAGCAGCTTTCAACAGGGTGAAGGCTATGGCTACACCTTC. Translated: CASSFQQGEGYGYTF.

This clone was observed a few times. The rearrangement links TRBV4-1 to TRBJ2-5; 8 nucleotides line up with TRBD2. Trimming removed 4 bases from V and 0 bases from J; junction bases left unmatched: 7. Germline CDR1 reads MGHRA; CDR2 reads YSYEKL. CDR3 size: 16 residues. Here the CDR3 DNA reads TGCGCCAGCAGCCGTACTAGCGGAGTGTACCAAGAGACCCAGTACTTC. This codes for CASSRTSGVYQETQYF.